Sequencing of this T cell receptor (beta chain) was carried out in a study of shared clonotypes between healthy human individuals. Study in general: Each donor's CD4 naive and CD4 memory cells filled three plates apiece, CD8 naive two, and CD8 memory one.

This clone was seen just once. Those who donated were healthy HIV-negative adults, with no recent acute infections or vaccinations reported. V was clipped by 6 bases and J by 5 bases, with 17 bases between them. This CDR3 spans 14 amino acids. Germline V gives CDR1 MNHEY, CDR2 SMNVEV (reference sequence). The table came from immunoSEQ multiplex PCR; TCRdb's copy has only in-frame clones and leaves some out. Altogether roughly 700,000 clones are present, around 72% being singletons, with the ten largest covering about 1.8%. This rearrangement joins TRBV27 to TRBJ2-7; the D is unclear. The TCR originated in a woman under 40 in good health. Sequencing was performed on memory CD4+ T cells sorted from blood. Subset in this sample: CD45RA-negative fraction. CDR3: CASRPRSTADEQYF. The CDR3 coding sequence is TGTGCCAGCAGACCCCGATCCACCGCCGACGAGCAGTACTTC.